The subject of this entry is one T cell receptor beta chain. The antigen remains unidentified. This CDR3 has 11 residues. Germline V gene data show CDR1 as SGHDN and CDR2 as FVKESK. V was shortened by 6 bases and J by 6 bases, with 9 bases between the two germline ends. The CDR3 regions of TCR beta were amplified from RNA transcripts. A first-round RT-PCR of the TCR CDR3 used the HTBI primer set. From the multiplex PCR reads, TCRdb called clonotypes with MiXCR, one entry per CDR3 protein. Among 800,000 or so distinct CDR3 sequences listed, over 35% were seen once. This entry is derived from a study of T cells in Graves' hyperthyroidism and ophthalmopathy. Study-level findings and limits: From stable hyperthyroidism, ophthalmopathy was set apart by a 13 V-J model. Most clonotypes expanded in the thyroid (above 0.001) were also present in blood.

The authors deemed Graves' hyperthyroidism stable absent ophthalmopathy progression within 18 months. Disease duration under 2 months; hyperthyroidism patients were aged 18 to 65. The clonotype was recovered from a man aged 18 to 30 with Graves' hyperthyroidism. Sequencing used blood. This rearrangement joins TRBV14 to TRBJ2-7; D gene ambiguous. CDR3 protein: CASRRGPEQYF. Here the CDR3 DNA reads TGTGCCAGCAGGCGAGGTCCCGAGCAGTACTTC.